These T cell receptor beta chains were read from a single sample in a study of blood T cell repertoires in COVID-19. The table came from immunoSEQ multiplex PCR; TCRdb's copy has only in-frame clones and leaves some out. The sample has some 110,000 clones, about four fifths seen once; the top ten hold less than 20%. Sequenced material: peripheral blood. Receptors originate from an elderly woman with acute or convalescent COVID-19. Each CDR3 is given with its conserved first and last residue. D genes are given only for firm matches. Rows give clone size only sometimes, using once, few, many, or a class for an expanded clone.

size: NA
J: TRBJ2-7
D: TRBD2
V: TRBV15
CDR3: CATSIGLAGAYEQYF
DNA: TGTGCCACCAGCATCGGACTAGCGGGAGCGTACGAGCAGTACTTC

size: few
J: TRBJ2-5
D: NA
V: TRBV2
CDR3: CASSDGRGETQYF
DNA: TGTGCCAGCAGTGATGGGCGGGGTGAGACCCAGTACTTC

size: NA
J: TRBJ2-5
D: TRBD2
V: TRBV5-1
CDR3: CASSFSAGGSETQYF
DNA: TGCGCCAGCAGCTTCTCAGCGGGAGGTTCGGAGACCCAGTACTTC

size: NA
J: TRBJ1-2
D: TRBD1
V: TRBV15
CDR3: CATSREGQGAAGYTF
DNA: TGTGCCACCAGCAGAGAGGGACAGGGAGCCGCTGGCTACACCTTC

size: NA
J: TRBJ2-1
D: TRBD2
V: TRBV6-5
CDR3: CASSYGFTSGRNEQFF
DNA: TGTGCCAGCAGTTACGGTTTTACTAGCGGGAGAAATGAGCAGTTCTTC

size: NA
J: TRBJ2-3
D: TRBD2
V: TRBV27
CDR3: CASSSVTSGGPTTQYF
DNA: TGTGCCAGCAGTTCCGTTACTAGCGGGGGTCCCACTACGCAGTATTTT

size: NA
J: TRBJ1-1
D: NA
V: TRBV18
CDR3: CASSHKTGLLNTEAFF
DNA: TGTGCCAGCTCACACAAAACAGGCCTTTTGAACACTGAAGCTTTCTTT

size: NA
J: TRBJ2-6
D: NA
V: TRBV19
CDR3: CASKTLAPGQFFSGANVLTF
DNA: TGTGCCAGTAAAACCTTGGCACCGGGACAATTCTTCTCTGGGGCCAACGTCCTGACTTTC

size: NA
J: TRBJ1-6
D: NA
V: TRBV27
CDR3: CASRGVPLHNSPLHF
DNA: TGTGCCAGCAGGGGAGTCCCCCTTCATAATTCACCCCTCCACTTT

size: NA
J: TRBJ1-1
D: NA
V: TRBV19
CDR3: CASSIGGVGTEAFF
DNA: TGTGCCAGTAGTATAGGGGGGGTTGGCACTGAAGCTTTCTTT

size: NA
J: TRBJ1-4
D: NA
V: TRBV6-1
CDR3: CASSDRRKKLFF
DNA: TGTGCCAGCAGTGACAGGAGGAAAAAACTGTTTTTT

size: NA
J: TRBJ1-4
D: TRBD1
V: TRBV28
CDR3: CASSSTGATTNEKLFF
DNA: TGTGCCAGCAGTTCGACAGGGGCCACAACTAATGAAAAACTGTTTTTT

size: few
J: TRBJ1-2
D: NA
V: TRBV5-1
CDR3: CASSWRVQSGYTF
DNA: TGCGCCAGCAGCTGGAGGGTACAGAGCGGCTACACCTTC

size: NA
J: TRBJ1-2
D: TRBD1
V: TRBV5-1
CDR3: CASSSYGTEQGGYTF
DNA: TGCGCCAGCAGCTCATATGGGACAGAGCAGGGAGGCTACACCTTC

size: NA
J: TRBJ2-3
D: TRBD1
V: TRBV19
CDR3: CASSNRDRVTDTQYF
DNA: TGTGCCAGTAGTAACCGGGACAGGGTCACAGATACGCAGTATTTT

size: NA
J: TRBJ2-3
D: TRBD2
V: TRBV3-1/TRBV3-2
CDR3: CASSRGLAGYTDTQYF
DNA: TGTGCCAGCAGCCGCGGACTAGCGGGGTACACAGATACGCAGTATTTT

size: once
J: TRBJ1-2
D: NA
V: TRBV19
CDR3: CASKTAALYGYTF
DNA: TGTGCCAGTAAAACAGCGGCCCTGTATGGCTACACCTTC

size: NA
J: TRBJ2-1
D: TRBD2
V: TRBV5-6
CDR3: CASSISGRAWQFF
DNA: TGTGCCAGCAGCATTAGCGGGAGGGCCTGGCAGTTCTTC

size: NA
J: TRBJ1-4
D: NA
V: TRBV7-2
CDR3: CASSLGGSAEKLFF
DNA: TGTGCCAGCAGCTTAGGAGGCTCCGCCGAAAAACTGTTTTTT

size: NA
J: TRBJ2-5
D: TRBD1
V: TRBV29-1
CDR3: CSVKPGQGETQYF
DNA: TGCAGCGTCAAACCGGGACAGGGAGAGACCCAGTACTTC

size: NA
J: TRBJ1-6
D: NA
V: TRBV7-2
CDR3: CASSLNGGKSPLHF
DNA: TGTGCCAGCAGCTTAAACGGGGGGAAATCACCCCTCCACTTT

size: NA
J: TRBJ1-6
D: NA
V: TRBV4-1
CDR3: CASSQVLVGSGNSPLHF
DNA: TGCGCCAGCAGCCAAGTGTTAGTGGGCTCTGGTAATTCACCCCTCCACTTT

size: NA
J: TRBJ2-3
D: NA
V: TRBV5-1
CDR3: CASSLDPRSDTQYF
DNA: TGCGCCAGCAGCTTGGATCCCCGGTCAGATACGCAGTATTTT

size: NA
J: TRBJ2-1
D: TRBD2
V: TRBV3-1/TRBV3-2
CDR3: CASSLTLAGEDNEQFF
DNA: TGTGCCAGCAGCCTTACACTAGCGGGAGAAGACAATGAGCAGTTCTTC

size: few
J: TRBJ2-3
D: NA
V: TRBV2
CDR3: CASSETAGLTDTQYF
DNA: TGTGCCAGCAGTGAAACAGCGGGCCTCACAGATACGCAGTATTTT

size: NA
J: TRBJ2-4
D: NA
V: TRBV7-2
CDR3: CASSLGGARTQYF
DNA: TGTGCCAGCAGCTTAGGGGGAGCCCGAACCCAGTACTTC

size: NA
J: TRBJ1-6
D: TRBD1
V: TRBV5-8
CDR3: CASNRDRQGATPLHF
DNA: TGTGCCAGCAACAGAGACCGACAGGGTGCGACACCCCTCCACTTT

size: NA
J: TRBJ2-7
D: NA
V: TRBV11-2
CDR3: CASSIRPGMGGSYEQYF
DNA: TGTGCCAGCAGCATTCGCCCGGGGATGGGGGGCTCCTACGAGCAGTACTTC

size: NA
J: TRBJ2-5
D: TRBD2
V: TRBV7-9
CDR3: CASSPGTSGREETQYF
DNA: TGTGCCAGCAGCCCAGGGACTAGCGGGAGAGAAGAGACCCAGTACTTC

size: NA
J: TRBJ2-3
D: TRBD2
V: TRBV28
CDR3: CASSRGGSTDTQYF
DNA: TGTGCCAGCAGTAGGGGAGGGTCCACAGATACGCAGTATTTT

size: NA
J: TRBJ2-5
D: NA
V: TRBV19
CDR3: CASSIGGGQETQYF
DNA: TGTGCCAGTAGTATCGGAGGCGGCCAAGAGACCCAGTACTTC

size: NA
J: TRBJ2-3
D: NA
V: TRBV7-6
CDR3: CASSYTFRSDTQYF
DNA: TGTGCCAGCAGCTATACCTTCCGGTCAGATACGCAGTATTTT

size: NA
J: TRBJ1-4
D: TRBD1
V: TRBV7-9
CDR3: CASSRGQVTFQEKLFF
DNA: TGTGCCAGCAGTCGGGGACAGGTGACCTTCCAGGAAAAACTGTTTTTT

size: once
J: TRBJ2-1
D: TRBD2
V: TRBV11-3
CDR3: CASSFSGTTNEQFF
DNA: TGTGCCAGCAGCTTTAGCGGGACCACCAATGAGCAGTTCTTC

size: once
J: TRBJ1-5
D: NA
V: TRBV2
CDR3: CASSALDSLGVNQPQHF
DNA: TGTGCCAGCAGTGCGTTGGACAGCTTGGGGGTTAATCAGCCCCAGCATTTT

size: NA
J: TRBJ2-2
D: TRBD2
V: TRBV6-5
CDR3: CASRISGSNTGELFF
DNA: TGTGCCAGCAGGATTAGCGGGAGTAACACCGGGGAGCTGTTTTTT

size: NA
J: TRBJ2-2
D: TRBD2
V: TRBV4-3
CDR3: CASSQVGLAGGVGELFF
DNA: TGCGCCAGCAGCCAAGTGGGACTAGCGGGAGGGGTCGGGGAGCTGTTTTTT

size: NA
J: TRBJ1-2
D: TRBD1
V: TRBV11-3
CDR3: CASSPRTGGYGYTF
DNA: TGTGCCAGCAGCCCTAGGACAGGGGGCTATGGCTACACCTTC

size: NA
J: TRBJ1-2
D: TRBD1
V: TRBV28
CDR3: CASSSSLQGIVGYGYTF
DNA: TGTGCCAGCAGTTCCTCCCTACAGGGGATAGTAGGCTATGGCTACACCTTC

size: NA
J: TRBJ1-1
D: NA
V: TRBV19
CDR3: CASSQQGRQNTEAFF
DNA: TGTGCCAGTTCCCAACAGGGTCGACAGAACACTGAAGCTTTCTTT

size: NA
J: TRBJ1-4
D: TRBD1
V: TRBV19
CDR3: CASGDRDTNEKLFF
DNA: TGTGCCAGTGGGGACAGGGACACTAATGAAAAACTGTTTTTT

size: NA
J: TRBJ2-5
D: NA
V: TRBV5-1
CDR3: CASSLTGPYGQETQYF
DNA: TGCGCCAGCAGCCTCACAGGGCCCTACGGGCAGGAGACCCAGTACTTC

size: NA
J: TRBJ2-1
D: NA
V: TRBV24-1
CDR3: CATSDAGLGEQFF
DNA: TGTGCCACCAGTGATGCGGGACTCGGTGAGCAGTTCTTC

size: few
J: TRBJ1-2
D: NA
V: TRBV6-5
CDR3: CASNRRGGGYGYTF
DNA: TGTGCCAGCAATAGAAGGGGAGGCGGCTATGGCTACACCTTC

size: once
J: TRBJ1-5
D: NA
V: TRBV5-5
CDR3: CASSLQEPQHF
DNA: TGTGCCAGCAGCTTACAAGAGCCCCAGCATTTT

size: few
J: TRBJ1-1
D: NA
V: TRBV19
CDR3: CASNPTPFEAFF
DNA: TGTGCCAGTAATCCGACACCCTTTGAAGCTTTCTTT

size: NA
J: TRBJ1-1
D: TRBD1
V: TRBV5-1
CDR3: CASAWGAGTDEAFF
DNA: TGCGCCAGCGCATGGGGGGCCGGGACAGATGAAGCTTTCTTT

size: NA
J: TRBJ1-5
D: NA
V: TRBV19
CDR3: CASSIGGGRNQPQHF
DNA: TGTGCCAGTAGTATAGGTGGCGGCCGCAATCAGCCCCAGCATTTT

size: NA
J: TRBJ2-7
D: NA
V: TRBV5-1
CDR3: CASSLVTGSAYEQYF
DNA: TGCGCCAGCAGCTTGGTAACCGGGTCCGCCTACGAGCAGTACTTC